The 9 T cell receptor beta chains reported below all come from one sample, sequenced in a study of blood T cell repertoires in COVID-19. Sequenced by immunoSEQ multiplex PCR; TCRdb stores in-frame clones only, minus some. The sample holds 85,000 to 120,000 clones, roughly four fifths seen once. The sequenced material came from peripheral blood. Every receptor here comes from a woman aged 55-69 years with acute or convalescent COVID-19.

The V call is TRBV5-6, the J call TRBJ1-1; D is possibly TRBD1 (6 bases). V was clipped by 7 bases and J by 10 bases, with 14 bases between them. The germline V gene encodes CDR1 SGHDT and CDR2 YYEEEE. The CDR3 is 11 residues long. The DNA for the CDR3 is TGTGCCAGCCGCAAGACAGGAAGAGCTTTCTTT. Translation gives CASRKTGRAFF. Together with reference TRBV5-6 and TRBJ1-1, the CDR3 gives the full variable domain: DAGVTQSPTHLIKTRGQQVTLRCSPKSGHDTVSWYQQALGQGPQFIFQYYEEEERQRGNFPDRFSGHQFPNYSSELNVNALLLGDSALYLCASRKTGRAFFGQGTRLTVV.

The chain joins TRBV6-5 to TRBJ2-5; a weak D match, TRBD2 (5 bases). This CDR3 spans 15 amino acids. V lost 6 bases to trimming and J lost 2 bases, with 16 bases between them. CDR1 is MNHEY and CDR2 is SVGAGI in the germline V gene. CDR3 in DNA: TGTGCCAGCAGCGTACCACGGGGAGAACAAGAGACCCAGTACTTC. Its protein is CASSVPRGEQETQYF.

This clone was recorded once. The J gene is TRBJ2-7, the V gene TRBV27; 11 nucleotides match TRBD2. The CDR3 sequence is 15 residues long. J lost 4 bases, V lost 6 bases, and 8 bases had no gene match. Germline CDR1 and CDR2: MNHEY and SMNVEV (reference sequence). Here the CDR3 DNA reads TGTGCCAGCAGATACGTAGCGGGAGGGATTTACGAGCAGTACTTC. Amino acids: CASRYVAGGIYEQYF.

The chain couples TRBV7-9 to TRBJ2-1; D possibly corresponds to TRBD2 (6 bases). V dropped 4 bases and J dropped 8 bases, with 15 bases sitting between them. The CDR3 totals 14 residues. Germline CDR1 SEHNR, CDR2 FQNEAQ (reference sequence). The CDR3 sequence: CASSSLRETYEQFF. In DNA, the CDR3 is TGTGCCAGCAGCTCCCTCCGGGAGACGTATGAGCAGTTCTTC.

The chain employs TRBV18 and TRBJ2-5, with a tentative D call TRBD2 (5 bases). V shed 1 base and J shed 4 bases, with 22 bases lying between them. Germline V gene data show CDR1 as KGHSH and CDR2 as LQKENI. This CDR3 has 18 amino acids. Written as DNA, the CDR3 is TGTGCCAGCTCACCACTGGCGCCTAGCACCGAATTGGGAGAGACCCAGTACTTC. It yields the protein CASSPLAPSTELGETQYF.

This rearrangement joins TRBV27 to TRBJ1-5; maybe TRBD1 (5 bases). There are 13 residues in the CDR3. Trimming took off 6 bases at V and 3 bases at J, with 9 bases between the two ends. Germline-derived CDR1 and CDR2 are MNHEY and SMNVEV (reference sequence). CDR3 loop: CASRTVYNQPQHF. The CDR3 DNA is TGTGCCAGCAGGACAGTTTACAATCAGCCCCAGCATTTT.

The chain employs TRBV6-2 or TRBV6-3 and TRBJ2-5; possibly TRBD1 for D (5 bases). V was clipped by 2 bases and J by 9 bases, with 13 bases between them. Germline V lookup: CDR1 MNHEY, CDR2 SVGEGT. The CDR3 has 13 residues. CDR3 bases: TGTGCCAGCAGTTACAACCCAGGGTCGGCCCAGTACTTC. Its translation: CASSYNPGSAQYF.

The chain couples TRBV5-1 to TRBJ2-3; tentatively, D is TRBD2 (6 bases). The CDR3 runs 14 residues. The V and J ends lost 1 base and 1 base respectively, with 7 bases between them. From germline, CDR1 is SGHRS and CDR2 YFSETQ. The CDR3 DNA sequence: TGCGCCAGCAGCTTGTGGAGGGGCACAGATACGCAGTATTTT. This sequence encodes CASSLWRGTDTQYF.

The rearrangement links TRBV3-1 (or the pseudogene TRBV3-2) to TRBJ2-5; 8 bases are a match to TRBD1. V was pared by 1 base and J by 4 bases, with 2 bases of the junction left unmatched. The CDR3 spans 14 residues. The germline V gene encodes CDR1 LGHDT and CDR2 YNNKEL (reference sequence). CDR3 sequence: CASSQGTGGETQYF. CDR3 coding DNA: TGTGCCAGCAGCCAAGGAACAGGGGGAGAGACCCAGTACTTC.